These 10 T cell receptor beta chains originate from one sample sequenced in a study of blood T cells in healthy people across ages. Then a second PCR, running roughly 7 to 11 cycles, was carried out with a sample-barcoded 5' primer and a J-beta primer mix. Each CDR3 protein is one row after TCRdb ran MiXCR on the 5' RACE reads. The table includes 700,000 to 950,000 distinct CDR3 sequences, 58% detected once. The sequencing input was blood. The receptors shown here come from a man aged 30 to 39 in good health.

The chain links TRBV4-2 to TRBJ2-1, with a tentative D call TRBD2 (6 bases). V lost 0 bases and J 7 bases, leaving 13 bases between the germline ends. The CDR3 is 15 residues long. The germline V gene encodes CDR1 LGHNA and CDR2 YNFKEQ. The CDR3 is CASSQDNFGGNEQFF. As DNA, the CDR3 is TGTGCCAGCAGCCAAGATAATTTCGGGGGTAATGAGCAGTTCTTC.

The chain links TRBV20-1 to TRBJ2-7; no clear D gene. The CDR3 contains 12 residues. Germline V gene data show CDR1 as DFQATT and CDR2 as SNEGSKA (reference sequence). The germline V and J ends were trimmed by 3 bases and 2 bases, with 8 bases remaining between them. The CDR3 sequence is CSASLLTYEQYF. CDR3 bases: TGCAGTGCTAGTCTACTTACCTACGAGCAGTACTTC.

The chain is built from TRBV7-6 and TRBJ2-1, with no clear D. Germline loops: CDR1 SGHVS, CDR2 FNYEAQ. The CDR3 is 13 residues long. V lost 2 bases and J lost 6, with 8 bases in between. The CDR3, as DNA: TGTGCCAGCAGCTTATTGTTGGGCAATGAGCAGTTCTTC. This encodes CASSLLLGNEQFF.

The V and J genes are TRBV7-2 and TRBJ2-3; D is perhaps TRBD1 or TRBD2 (6 bases each). The germline gives CDR1 SGHTA, CDR2 FQGNSA. The CDR3 runs 15 residues. The ends were cut back, 0 bases at V and 13 bases at J, with 20 bases in the middle. Here the CDR3 reads CASSLAPALKGGKYF. In DNA, the CDR3 is TGTGCCAGCAGCTTAGCGCCAGCCTTAAAGGGGGGCAAGTATTTT.

The CDR3 DNA reads as TGCGCCAGCAGCTTGGACTGGAGGGAGCAGTACTTC. It encodes CASSLDWREQYF. The chain links TRBV5-1 to TRBJ2-1; perhaps TRBD2 as D (5 bases). The J call may be mistaken, given a closer DNA end match to TRBJ2-7. This CDR3 spans 12 amino acids. Germline V lookup: CDR1 SGHRS, CDR2 YFSETQ.

This clonotype was seen a few times. The J gene is TRBJ2-7, the V gene TRBV4-2, with D possibly being TRBD2 (5 bases). The V end lost 0 bases, the J end lost 5 bases, and 14 bases lay between the germline ends. The CDR3 runs to 15 residues. CDR1 is LGHNA, CDR2 YNFKEQ, per germline. CDR3 bases: TGTGCCAGCAGCCAAGATGGCGCGGGTCGAAACGAGCAGTACTTC. Amino acids: CASSQDGAGRNEQYF.

J is TRBJ1-5 and V is TRBV4-3; no firm D call. This CDR3 spans 15 amino acids. V lost 0 bases and J 6 bases, leaving 12 bases between the germline ends. Germline values: CDR1 LGHNA, CDR2 YSLEER. CDR3 sequence reads: CASSQEWRAAQPQHF. CDR3 sequence (DNA): TGCGCCAGCAGCCAAGAATGGAGGGCAGCTCAGCCCCAGCATTTT.

J is TRBJ2-4 and V is TRBV5-1; D possibly corresponds to TRBD2 (7 bases). This CDR3 region has 15 residues. Germline CDR1 reads SGHRS; CDR2 reads YFSETQ. Trimming left V 4 bases short and J 7 bases short, with 18 bases between. This chain's CDR3 is CASSSGYREGNIQYF. DNA of the CDR3: TGCGCCAGCAGCAGTGGGTACAGGGAGGGGAACATTCAGTACTTC.

The CDR3: CASSQDSVGLGEQFF. The CDR3 bases are TGCGCCAGCAGCCAAGATAGTGTGGGGCTAGGTGAGCAGTTCTTC. The chain couples TRBV4-1 to TRBJ2-1, with D possibly TRBD1 on 5 matching bases. The CDR3 runs 15 residues. Per the germline V gene, CDR1 is MGHRA and CDR2 is YSYEKL. V shed 0 bases and J shed 9 bases, with 15 bases lying between them.

In this sample, this clonotype turned up once. The V call is TRBV10-3, the J call TRBJ2-3; no clear D gene. The CDR3 consists of 15 residues. Trimming stripped 3 bases from V and 4 bases from J, with 14 bases between. Germline lookup yields CDR1 ENHRY and CDR2 SYGVKD. Here the CDR3 DNA reads TGTGCCATCAGTGACTCGGGCACGCTACCAGATACGCAGTATTTT. Amino acid sequence: CAISDSGTLPDTQYF.